Listed here are 17 T cell receptor beta chains from one sample, sequenced in a study of a mutant IDH1 vaccine in newly diagnosed glioma. Documented time point: baseline, week 1 (first vaccination visit). Treatment here: pre-vaccination baseline after standard-of-care therapy. The method was immunoSEQ multiplex PCR; TCRdb's version includes in-frame clones alone and lacks a portion of them. The table has 98,000 or so clones, about 90% seen once. The material sequenced was PBMCs, taken from a glioma patient treated with radiotherapy, temozolomide or both. Every receptor here comes from a woman aged 45-60 years with glioma.

V is TRBV10-3 and J is TRBJ2-6, with D perhaps given as TRBD1 or TRBD2 (5 bases each). Trimming pared 6 bases from V and 2 bases from J, leaving 20 bases between. The CDR3 extends over 18 amino acids. From germline, CDR1 is ENHRY and CDR2 SYGVKD. CDR3 in amino acids: CAIRGSRGKSPGANVLTF. CDR3 coding DNA: TGTGCCATCAGGGGGAGCCGGGGCAAATCTCCTGGGGCCAACGTCCTGACTTTC.

This clone was recorded a few times. The V and J genes are TRBV5-5 and TRBJ1-3; 8 bases fit TRBD1. Germline-derived CDR1 and CDR2 are SGHKS and YYEKEE (reference sequence). V trimming: 4 bases; J trimming: 2 bases; junction bases outside the gene matches: 8. There are 16 residues in the CDR3. CDR3 nucleotide sequence: TGTGCCAGCAGCCCCACCTCACAGGGGGCTGGAAACACCATATATTTT. Translated, it gives CASSPTSQGAGNTIYF.

The chain combines TRBV6-9 with TRBJ2-7; D possibly uses TRBD1 or TRBD2 (5 bases each). The CDR3 consists of 15 residues. Trimming cost V 5 bases and J 0 bases, with 14 bases left between them. Germline assignment: CDR1 MNHGY and CDR2 SVAAGI. CDR3 bases: TGTGCCAGCAGTCACCGGGACGGCAGCTCCTACGAGCAGTACTTC. Translation gives CASSHRDGSSYEQYF.

This clone was counted a single time. The chain joins TRBV9 to TRBJ2-2, with no clear D. From germline, CDR1 is SGDLS and CDR2 YYNGEE. Trimming removed 2 bases at V and 5 bases at J, with 4 bases between. The CDR3 covers 12 residues. The CDR3 here is CASSVSTGELFF. DNA for the CDR3: TGTGCCAGCAGCGTGTCAACCGGGGAGCTGTTTTTT.

The J gene is TRBJ1-5, the V gene TRBV11-2; D is unclear. Germline CDR1 and CDR2: SGHAT and FQNNGV. The CDR3 has 15 residues. The V end was cut by 1 base, the J end by 6 bases, with 13 bases between. CDR3: CASSLGLGLGQPQHF. The DNA of the CDR3 is TGTGCCAGCAGCTTAGGTCTGGGTCTTGGTCAGCCCCAGCATTTT.

The V call is TRBV7-9, the J call TRBJ2-1, with 9 bases matching TRBD2. The germline CDR1 and CDR2 sequences are SEHNR and FQNEAQ (reference sequence). This CDR3 comprises 16 residues. V trimming: 1 base; J trimming: 6 bases; junction bases outside the gene matches: 7. The CDR3 sequence is CASSLVLAGRGNEQFF. CDR3 DNA sequence: TGTGCCAGCAGCTTAGTCCTAGCGGGAAGGGGCAATGAGCAGTTCTTC.

As for this clone: One end of the junction does not line up with germline, which may come from a read error. Other DNA variants within this sample encode the same CDR3. V is TRBV5-4 and J is TRBJ1-3; TRBD1 matches 7 bases. Germline CDR1 reads SGHNT; CDR2 reads YYREEE (reference sequence). The CDR3 is 14 amino acids. This CDR3 reads CASSDRVGGNTIYF. The DNA of the CDR3 is TGTGCCAGCAGCGACAGGGTTGGTGGAAACACTATATATTTT.

The rearrangement joins TRBV5-1 to TRBJ2-1; 8 nucleotides agree with TRBD2. Trimming cost V 0 bases and J 5 bases; bases outside gene matches: 7. The CDR3 covers 16 residues. Germline V gene data show CDR1 as SGHRS and CDR2 as YFSETQ. The CDR3 reads CASSLAKRESNNEQFF. Here the CDR3 DNA reads TGCGCCAGCAGCTTGGCCAAGCGGGAGTCAAACAATGAGCAGTTCTTC.

The V call is TRBV19, the J call TRBJ1-2; D might be TRBD1 (6 bases). Germline CDR1 and CDR2: LNHDA and SQIVND (reference sequence). Trimming took off 0 bases at V and 3 bases at J, with 8 bases between the two ends. The length of the CDR3 is 14 residues. The CDR3 loop reads CASSIERGHYGYTF. Written as DNA, the CDR3 is TGTGCCAGTAGTATAGAGCGGGGGCACTATGGCTACACCTTC.

The chain couples TRBV7-2 to TRBJ2-7; 7 bases fit TRBD1. The CDR3 covers 15 residues. V lost 1 base, J lost 3 bases, and 6 bases stayed unmatched. Germline V gene sequence: CDR1 SGHTA, CDR2 FQGNSA. The CDR3, as DNA: TGTGCCAGCAGCTTAGGGACAGGCCCTTTCTACGAGCAGTACTTC. Amino acids: CASSLGTGPFYEQYF.

The chain combines TRBV6-1 with TRBJ2-7; D is uncertain. The CDR3 is 15 residues long. V was trimmed by 4 bases and J by 6 bases, leaving 19 bases between them. CDR1 and CDR2 from the germline V gene are MNHNS and SASEGT. The CDR3 DNA reads TGTGCCAGCAGTGTATACTCCGTCGGGCACGGCGAGCAGTACTTC. Translation: CASSVYSVGHGEQYF.

The chain carries TRBV7-6 and TRBJ2-1, with 7 bases that match TRBD2. The CDR3 totals 12 residues. Per germline, CDR1 SGHVS and CDR2 FNYEAQ. With 4 bases clipped from V and 9 bases from J, the junction kept 3 bases outside the gene matches. CDR3 residues: CASSWGGGEQFF. CDR3 nucleotides: TGTGCCAGCAGCTGGGGCGGGGGTGAGCAGTTCTTC. The whole variable domain, filled in from reference TRBV7-6 and TRBJ2-1, reads GAGVSQSPRYKVTKRGQDVALRCDPISGHVSLYWYRQALGQGPEFLTYFNYEAQQDKSGLPNDRFSAERPEGSISTLTIQRTEQRDSAMYRCASSWGGGEQFFGPGTRLTVL.

The J gene is TRBJ1-2, the V gene TRBV7-2; maybe TRBD1 (6 bases). CDR3 length: 16 residues. Deletions cut 2 bases from V and 4 bases from J, with 17 bases between. Germline CDR1 SGHTA, CDR2 FQGNSA. CDR3: CASSLTFSGAGYGYTF. The CDR3 DNA follows: TGTGCCAGCAGCTTAACGTTTTCGGGGGCTGGCTATGGCTACACCTTC.

In this sample, this clone turned up once. The chain recombines TRBV5-1 with TRBJ1-5, with 8 bases aligning to TRBD1. In germline, CDR1 is SGHRS, CDR2 YFSETQ. V lost 4 bases, J lost 2 bases, and 17 bases stayed unmatched. The CDR3 runs 19 residues. The chain's CDR3 is CASSKLRDRGRNGNQPQHF. CDR3 sequence (DNA): TGCGCCAGCAGCAAACTCCGAGACAGGGGACGGAATGGCAATCAGCCCCAGCATTTT.

This clone came up once. The V gene is TRBV27, the J gene TRBJ1-1; D may be TRBD1 (5 bases). The CDR3 runs 15 residues. Germline CDR1 MNHEY, CDR2 SMNVEV (reference sequence). V was clipped by 2 bases and J by 0 bases, with 10 bases between them. The CDR3 bases are TGTGCCAGCAGTTTAGATAAACAGGTGAACACTGAAGCTTTCTTT. Protein product: CASSLDKQVNTEAFF.

V gene TRBV19 combines with J gene TRBJ2-3; 11 bases align to TRBD1. The V gene's germline CDR1 is LNHDA and CDR2 SQIVND (reference sequence). The CDR3 is 18 residues long. V gave up 3 bases and J gave up 3 bases; unmatched junction bases: 11. CDR3 sequence (DNA): TGTGCCAGTAGTATTGAAGGTTTGGGGACAGGGGGAACAGATACGCAGTATTTT. As protein: CASSIEGLGTGGTDTQYF.

This chain uses TRBV7-3 with TRBJ1-6, with D tentatively TRBD1 (5 bases). Germline values: CDR1 SGHTA, CDR2 FQGTGA. Trimming cost V 8 bases and J 2 bases, with 7 bases left between them. The CDR3 contains 13 residues. CDR3 DNA sequence: TGTGCCAGCCGGGGGGCCTATAATTCACCCCTCCACTTT. As protein: CASRGAYNSPLHF. Using reference TRBV7-3 and TRBJ1-6 for the parts outside the CDR3, the full variable domain is GAGVSQTPSNKVTEKGKYVELRCDPISGHTALYWYRQSLGQGPEFLIYFQGTGAADDSGLPNDRFFAVRPEGSVSTLKIQRTERGDSAVYLCASRGAYNSPLHFGNGTRLTVT.